The clone carrying this T cell receptor (beta chain) was observed a few times. Its target is unknown. The ends lost 8 bases at V and 9 bases at J; junction bases unmatched: 10. This CDR3 comprises 15 residues. CDR1 and CDR2 from the germline V gene are SNHLY and FYNNEI. Through a sample-barcoded 5' primer and a J-beta primer mix, a second PCR was run for about 6 to 11 cycles. TCRdb used MiXCR to reprocess the 5' RACE reads, holding one entry per CDR3 protein. The sample has 600,000 to 800,000 distinct CDR3 sequences; more than 20% are singletons. The data derive from a study of blood T cells in healthy people across ages. About the study: The template switching approach captured approximately one barcoded beta molecule for every two T cells. Findings and limits, study-wide: Long-lived donors carried more naive CD4+ cells and greater diversity than aged donors. Without sorted subsets, naive and antigen-experienced compartments could not be conclusively compared.

Each donor's blood draw was 8.5 to 10 milliliters of peripheral blood. The sequenced sample consisted of blood. The receptor was isolated from a man between 65 and 80 years old in good health. J is TRBJ2-1 and V is TRBV2, with 13 bases matching TRBD2. In nucleotides, the CDR3 is TGTGCCAGCTCCTGGACTAGCGGGAGTATGGGTGAGCAGTTCTTC. Protein: CASSWTSGSMGEQFF.